What follows are 21 T cell receptor beta chains derived from one specimen sequenced in a study of blood T cell repertoires in COVID-19. The repertoire was sequenced with immunoSEQ multiplex PCR; TCRdb's copy has only in-frame clones and lacks some. The top ten clones hold 6.9% of a sample with over 150,000 clones, roughly four fifths of them seen once. Sequences were obtained from peripheral blood. The receptors were gathered from a human donor with acute or convalescent COVID-19. The donor label of this sample is uncertain.

This sequence joins TRBV28 and TRBJ1-1; D is unclear. The CDR3 spans 13 residues. CDR1 MDHEN and CDR2 SYDVKM come from the germline V gene. V lost 2 bases and J 6 bases, leaving 10 bases between the germline ends. The CDR3 loop is CASSLILPPEAFF. The CDR3 bases are TGTGCCAGCAGTTTAATTCTCCCTCCTGAAGCTTTCTTT.

The chain links TRBV2 to TRBJ1-1; 7 nucleotides align to TRBD1. The ends lost 8 bases at V and 1 base at J; junction bases unmatched: 1. The CDR3 consists of 12 residues. Germline V gives CDR1 SNHLY, CDR2 FYNNEI. The CDR3 DNA follows: TGTGCCAGCGACAGGGAGAACACTGAAGCTTTCTTT. Protein sequence: CASDRENTEAFF.

The J gene is TRBJ1-1, the V gene TRBV5-1, with TRBD1 matching 9 bases. The V and J ends lost 3 bases and 5 bases, in that order; junction bases with no gene match: 2. CDR3 length equals 13 residues. Germline values: CDR1 SGHRS, CDR2 YFSETQ. The CDR3 loop reads CASSWTGVTEAFF. In DNA, the CDR3 is TGCGCCAGCAGCTGGACAGGGGTGACTGAAGCTTTCTTT.

The gene calls are TRBV6-5 and TRBJ1-5; a weak D match, TRBD1 (5 bases). Between the trimmed V and J ends, which lost 5 bases and 5 bases, there was a span of 10 bases. CDR3 size: 13 residues. CDR1 and CDR2 (germline): MNHEY, SVGAGI. The CDR3 sequence is CASSPTGYQPQHF. CDR3 nucleotides: TGTGCCAGCAGTCCCACAGGTTATCAGCCCCAGCATTTT.

This rearrangement joins TRBV9 to TRBJ2-5, with 11 bases fitting TRBD1. The length of the CDR3 is 16 residues. The V segment lost 0 bases and the J segment 1 base; nucleotides outside the gene matches: 2. Germline lookup yields CDR1 SGDLS and CDR2 YYNGEE. The CDR3 bases are TGTGCCAGCAGCGTAGCGGACAGGGGGCCCCAAGAGACCCAGTACTTC. This encodes CASSVADRGPQETQYF.

V and J are TRBV27 and TRBJ1-2; D is uncertain. V dropped 5 bases and J dropped 2 bases, with 9 bases sitting between them. Germline V lookup: CDR1 MNHEY, CDR2 SMNVEV (reference sequence). This CDR3 is built from 13 residues. Here the CDR3 DNA reads TGTGCCAGCAGTCCTTCACACAACTATGGCTACACCTTC. Translating it yields CASSPSHNYGYTF.

This clone was seen a handful of times. The rearrangement links TRBV6-6 to TRBJ1-4; 8 positions agree with TRBD1. Germline V gives CDR1 MNHNY, CDR2 SVGAGI (reference sequence). V was pared by 6 bases and J by 6 bases, with 3 bases of the junction left unmatched. This CDR3 contains 13 residues. CDR3 sequence: CASSQDRDEKLFF. The CDR3 DNA reads as TGTGCCAGCAGCCAGGACAGGGATGAAAAACTGTTTTTT.

The chain carries TRBV7-2 and TRBJ2-2, with 10 bases identical to TRBD1. CDR1 SGHTA and CDR2 FQGNSA come from the germline V gene. The CDR3 extends over 13 amino acids. V gave up 5 bases and J gave up 9 bases; unmatched junction bases: 3. CDR3: CASSRQGARELFF. CDR3 DNA sequence: TGTGCCAGCAGCAGACAGGGGGCTCGGGAGCTGTTTTTT.

V gene TRBV5-1 combines with J gene TRBJ2-1; a weak D match, TRBD2 (6 bases). V was cut by 0 bases and J by 10 bases, with 11 bases left in between. The CDR3 covers 13 residues. Germline CDR1 reads SGHRS; CDR2 reads YFSETQ. The CDR3 here is CASSLVGGKEQFF. The CDR3 DNA reads as TGCGCCAGCAGCTTGGTAGGCGGGAAGGAGCAGTTCTTC.

The rearrangement links TRBV6-5 to TRBJ2-2; possibly TRBD1 for D (5 bases). V was cut by 2 bases and J by 3 bases, with 10 bases left in between. The CDR3 has 15 amino acids. Germline-derived CDR1 and CDR2 are MNHEY and SVGAGI. CDR3 in DNA: TGTGCCAGCAGTTACGGTCAGGGTGACACCGGGGAGCTGTTTTTT. Translating gives CASSYGQGDTGELFF.

V usage is TRBV19 and J usage is TRBJ2-7; possibly TRBD2 for D (5 bases). CDR3 length: 18 residues. Between the trimmed V and J ends, which lost 3 bases and 2 bases, there was a span of 23 bases. Germline V lookup: CDR1 LNHDA, CDR2 SQIVND (reference sequence). In nucleotides, the CDR3 is TGTGCCAGTAGTATTGGGCCTCGCGGGCCCCTATCCCCCTACGAGCAGTACTTC. Translated: CASSIGPRGPLSPYEQYF.

On this clone itself: The junction departs from germline at one end; a sequencing error may be responsible. The gene calls are TRBV14 and TRBJ2-7; TRBD2 might be the D (6 bases). CDR1 SGHDN and CDR2 FVKESK come from the germline V gene. CDR3 length: 11 amino acids. In DNA, the CDR3 is TGTGCCAGCAGCTCGGGACTTTTTATCTCCTTC. Translating it yields CASSSGLFISF.

The genes are TRBV28 and TRBJ1-6; 8 bases fit TRBD1. This CDR3 comprises 15 residues. CDR1 is MDHEN, CDR2 SYDVKM, per germline. Germline trimming cut 5 bases from V and 9 bases from J; bases unmatched to any gene: 9. The CDR3 sequence: CASSDRTGQVSPLHF. For the CDR3, the DNA is TGTGCCAGCAGTGACAGGACAGGGCAGGTTTCACCCCTCCACTTT.

This chain uses TRBV5-4 with TRBJ2-7, with 12 bases identical to TRBD1. This CDR3 is built from 16 residues. The junction had 10 bases not matched to a gene; V was cut back by 4 bases and J by 5 bases. Germline-derived CDR1 and CDR2 are SGHNT and YYREEE (reference sequence). CDR3 protein: CASSGSRDRGLHEQYF. The CDR3 region has the DNA TGTGCCAGCAGCGGGAGTCGGGACAGGGGGCTCCACGAGCAGTACTTC.

This sequence joins TRBV2 and TRBJ1-2; 9 bases fit TRBD1. Germline V lookup: CDR1 SNHLY, CDR2 FYNNEI. V shed 8 bases, J shed 4 bases, and the junction held 8 bases outside the gene matches. The CDR3 is 14 amino acids. The CDR3 reads CASGGTGRIYGYTF. In DNA form, the CDR3 reads TGTGCCAGCGGGGGGACAGGGCGGATCTATGGCTACACCTTC.

The chain recombines TRBV30 with TRBJ1-6; maybe TRBD1 (6 bases). Trimming pared 3 bases from V and 13 bases from J, leaving 19 bases between. The V gene's germline CDR1 is GTSNPN and CDR2 SVGIG (reference sequence). The CDR3 loop spans 14 amino acids. The CDR3 DNA reads TGTGCCTGGAGCGAAACAACAGGGATCACGCCCCTCCACTTT. This encodes CAWSETTGITPLHF.

In this sample, this clone turned up a few times. The chain carries TRBV9 and TRBJ1-1; the D is unclear. Germline V gene sequence: CDR1 SGDLS, CDR2 YYNGEE. The V and J ends lost 0 bases and 1 base respectively, with 10 bases between them. This CDR3 has 15 amino acids. The CDR3 is CASSVDLQRNTEAFF. The DNA of the CDR3 is TGTGCCAGCAGCGTAGACCTACAGAGGAACACTGAAGCTTTCTTT.

V and J are TRBV24-1 and TRBJ1-5; no firm D call. Trimming cost V 2 bases and J 7 bases, with 8 bases left between them. The CDR3 contains 13 residues. In germline, CDR1 is KGHDR, CDR2 SFDVKD. The CDR3 region is CATSDWSGQPQHF. CDR3 bases: TGTGCCACCAGTGATTGGTCGGGGCAGCCCCAGCATTTT.

V and J are TRBV12-3 or TRBV12-4 and TRBJ1-5; D uncertain. Deletions cut 1 base from V and 8 bases from J, with 9 bases between. The CDR3 has 13 residues. In nucleotides, the CDR3 is TGTGCCAGCAGTTTAGGGGCACAGAAGCCCCAGCATTTT. Amino acids: CASSLGAQKPQHF.

V and J are TRBV29-1 and TRBJ2-3, with 8 positions matching TRBD2. With V trimmed by 4 bases and J by 4 bases, 7 bases remained unmatched. The CDR3 has 14 amino acids. The germline V gene encodes CDR1 SQVTM and CDR2 ANQGSEA. The CDR3 DNA is TGCAGCGTTGCTCTGAGCGGGAGTCCAGATACGCAGTATTTT. This translates into CSVALSGSPDTQYF.

This clone is a singleton in its sample. This rearrangement joins TRBV7-2 to TRBJ1-2; possibly TRBD1 for D (5 bases). Deletions cut 2 bases from V and 2 bases from J, with 12 bases between. The CDR3 sequence is 15 residues long. Germline V lookup: CDR1 SGHTA, CDR2 FQGNSA. The CDR3 bases are TGTGCCAGCAGCTTACTAGGGACTCCAAACTATGGCTACACCTTC. It translates to CASSLLGTPNYGYTF.